These 30 T cell receptor beta chains originate from one sample sequenced in a study of technical replicates of blood from a few donors. Some clones are missing from TCRdb's copy, which holds only in-frame ones; the method was immunoSEQ multiplex PCR. This repertoire shows under 85,000 clones, approximately 97% found once; its top ten account for 0.21%. The sample was T cells isolated from PBMCs. The receptors shown here come from a human donor in good health.

The chain is built from TRBV11-2 and TRBJ1-2; TRBD1 is a possible D gene (6 bases). The CDR3 covers 14 residues. V shed 1 base and J shed 3 bases, with 9 bases lying between them. Germline V CDR1 and CDR2: SGHAT, FQNNGV. The CDR3 sequence: CASSLGAGDYGYTF. CDR3 bases: TGTGCCAGCAGCTTAGGGGCAGGGGACTATGGCTACACCTTC. The full variable domain, rest sourced from reference TRBV11-2 and TRBJ1-2, is EAGVAQSPRYKIIEKRQSVAFWCNPISGHATLYWYQQILGQGPKLLIQFQNNGVVDDSQLPKDRFSAERLKGVDSTLKIQPAKLEDSAVYLCASSLGAGDYGYTFGSGTRLTVV.

The chain carries TRBV9 and TRBJ2-3, with 8 positions matching TRBD2. Germline loops: CDR1 SGDLS, CDR2 YYNGEE. Trimming took 6 bases from V and 1 from J; bases not matched to a gene: 7. The CDR3 is 15 amino acids. This CDR3 reads CASTPGGARTDTQYF. The CDR3 nucleotides read TGTGCCAGCACCCCGGGGGGGGCCCGCACAGATACGCAGTATTTT.

This clone was counted a single time. The genes are TRBV7-9 and TRBJ2-7, with TRBD1 identical over 7 bases. This CDR3 is 13 amino acids long. V gave up 2 bases and J gave up 5 bases; unmatched junction bases: 3. Germline lookup yields CDR1 SEHNR and CDR2 FQNEAQ (reference sequence). The CDR3 protein is CASSLRGRDEQYF. The CDR3 DNA sequence: TGTGCCAGCAGCTTAAGGGGGCGGGACGAGCAGTACTTC.

The V and J genes are TRBV25-1 and TRBJ1-3, with a tentative D call TRBD1 (5 bases). Per the germline V gene, CDR1 is MGHDK and CDR2 is SYGVNS. The CDR3 length is 13 residues. Trimming left V 6 bases short and J 13 bases short, with 19 bases between. CDR3 sequence reads: CASSGGRGRPIYF. In nucleotides, the CDR3 is TGTGCCAGCAGCGGGGGTCGGGGTCGACCGATATATTTT. Combining the CDR3 with reference TRBV25-1 and TRBJ1-3 gives the whole variable domain EADIYQTPRYLVIGTGKKITLECSQTMGHDKMYWYQQDPGMELHLIHYSYGVNSTEKGDLSSESTVSRIRTEHFPLTLESARPSHTSQYLCASSGGRGRPIYFGEGSWLTVV.

This rearrangement joins TRBV13 to TRBJ2-6; 11 nucleotides match TRBD1. The CDR3 runs to 18 residues. The trim removed 4 bases at V and 4 bases at J, leaving 9 bases unmatched. CDR1 and CDR2 (germline): PRHDT, FYEKMQ (reference sequence). CDR3 protein: CASSSSVDRGRGANVLTF. CDR3 sequence (DNA): TGTGCCAGCAGCTCTTCCGTGGACAGGGGGCGGGGGGCCAACGTCCTGACTTTC.

J is TRBJ2-7 and V is TRBV28, with D perhaps matching TRBD2 (6 bases). The CDR3 extends over 12 amino acids. Germline lookup yields CDR1 MDHEN and CDR2 SYDVKM. V was pared by 7 bases and J by 6 bases, with 13 bases between. Written as DNA, the CDR3 is TGTGCCAGCACTTCCTGGGGACTCGAGCAGTACTTC. This encodes CASTSWGLEQYF.

V usage is TRBV11-2 and J usage is TRBJ2-1, with 7 bases identical to TRBD1. The J segment lost 1 base and the V segment lost 5 bases, leaving 17 bases of the junction unmatched. The CDR3 has 19 residues. Germline loops: CDR1 SGHAT, CDR2 FQNNGV. As DNA, the CDR3 is TGTGCCAGCAGCCCAAGTCCCGGGACAGCGCGGCCTTCCTACAATGAGCAGTTCTTC. Translation: CASSPSPGTARPSYNEQFF.

The chain employs TRBV7-6 and TRBJ2-7, with TRBD2 identical over 9 bases. This CDR3 is built from 15 residues. The germline gives CDR1 SGHVS, CDR2 FNYEAQ. Germline trimming cut 5 bases from V and 2 bases from J; bases unmatched to any gene: 7. The CDR3 DNA sequence: TGTGCCAGCAGCGAAGAGGTAGCGGGGGCCTACGAGCAGTACTTC. Its translation is CASSEEVAGAYEQYF.

The CDR3 region has the DNA TGTGCCAGCAGTTGGGGACTATTCACAGATACGCAGTATTTT. This codes for CASSWGLFTDTQYF. The chain is built from TRBV27 and TRBJ2-3, with 7 bases lining up with TRBD2. Looked up from germline, CDR1 is MNHEY and CDR2 is SMNVEV (reference sequence). CDR3 size: 14 residues. With 4 bases clipped from V and 2 bases from J, the junction kept 3 bases outside the gene matches.

The V and J genes are TRBV7-9 and TRBJ2-1; 8 nucleotides line up with TRBD2. The junction had 3 bases not matched to a gene; V was cut back by 2 bases and J by 3 bases. The CDR3 covers 15 residues. CDR1 is SEHNR and CDR2 is FQNEAQ in the germline V gene (reference sequence). DNA for the CDR3: TGTGCCAGCAGCTTACGCGGGAGGTTCTACAATGAGCAGTTCTTC. Amino acid sequence: CASSLRGRFYNEQFF.

This CDR3 reads CASSSGGSSGNTIYF. In DNA form, the CDR3 reads TGCGCCAGCAGCTCCGGGGGGAGCTCTGGAAACACCATATATTTT. The chain employs TRBV5-1 and TRBJ1-3; tentatively, D is TRBD1 (5 bases). CDR1 and CDR2 (germline): SGHRS, YFSETQ. The ends were cut back, 3 bases at V and 0 bases at J, with 10 bases in the middle. The CDR3 is 15 residues long.

V usage is TRBV5-1 and J usage is TRBJ2-1; maybe TRBD1 (7 bases). Germline V gene lookup returns CDR1 SGHRS and CDR2 YFSETQ. V was pared by 0 bases and J by 9 bases, with 16 bases between. The CDR3 runs to 15 residues. The CDR3, as DNA: TGCGCCAGCAGCTTGGAGACTAGGGGGCCGGGTGAGCAGTTCTTC. This translates into CASSLETRGPGEQFF. Supplemented by reference TRBV5-1 and TRBJ2-1, the full variable domain reads KAGVTQTPRYLIKTRGQQVTLSCSPISGHRSVSWYQQTPGQGLQFLFEYFSETQRNKGNFPGRFSGRQFSNSRSEMNVSTLELGDSALYLCASSLETRGPGEQFFGPGTRLTVL.

This sequence joins TRBV2 and TRBJ2-4; D gene ambiguous. CDR1 SNHLY and CDR2 FYNNEI come from the germline V gene. Deletions cut 8 bases from V and 0 bases from J, with 8 bases between. This CDR3 region has 13 residues. The CDR3 sequence is CASVEEAKNIQYF. The CDR3 DNA follows: TGTGCCAGCGTAGAAGAAGCCAAAAACATTCAGTACTTC.

The DNA of the CDR3 is TGTGCCAGCAGTTACTCAGGGGGGACCCAGTACTTC. Amino acid sequence: CASSYSGGTQYF. The V call is TRBV6-5, the J call TRBJ2-5, with D perhaps matching TRBD1 (6 bases). The ends were cut back, 0 bases at V and 7 bases at J, with 6 bases in the middle. CDR1 MNHEY and CDR2 SVGAGI come from the germline V gene. This CDR3 spans 12 amino acids.

This sequence joins TRBV5-6 and TRBJ2-7; maybe TRBD1 (5 bases). The CDR3 sequence is 15 residues long. Trimming removed 2 bases at V and 3 bases at J, with 15 bases between. Germline V gives CDR1 SGHDT, CDR2 YYEEEE. The CDR3 nucleotides read TGTGCCAGCAGCTTTCTTCAGGGTTCATTCTACGAGCAGTACTTC. It translates to CASSFLQGSFYEQYF.

This clone was picked up one time. The V call is TRBV14, the J call TRBJ2-7; no clear D. This CDR3 spans 12 amino acids. V was shortened by 1 base and J by 4 bases, with 5 bases between the two germline ends. The germline gives CDR1 SGHDN, CDR2 FVKESK. CDR3 residues: CASSQVEYEQYF. In nucleotides, the CDR3 is TGTGCCAGCAGCCAAGTCGAGTACGAGCAGTACTTC.

The chain has TRBV5-4 and TRBJ2-1, with D tentatively TRBD1 (6 bases). The germline V gene encodes CDR1 SGHNT and CDR2 YYREEE (reference sequence). V lost 3 bases, J lost 5 bases, and 18 bases lay in between. This CDR3 has 16 amino acids. This CDR3 is CASSSPGEITHNEQFF. CDR3 DNA: TGTGCCAGCAGCTCCCCAGGGGAAATCACCCACAATGAGCAGTTCTTC. The full variable domain, with the rest looked up from reference TRBV5-4 and TRBJ2-1, is ETGVTQSPTHLIKTRGQQVTLRCSSQSGHNTVSWYQQALGQGPQFIFQYYREEENGRGNFPPRFSGLQFPNYSSELNVNALELDDSALYLCASSSPGEITHNEQFFGPGTRLTVL.

The gene calls are TRBV7-5 and TRBJ2-1; the table names TRBD2, a call not compared with the DNA. TRBV7-5 is assigned pseudogene status. The CDR3 is 17 residues long. In DNA form, the CDR3 reads TGTGTCAGAAGCCCGGGACTAGCGGGAGTTTGCTACAATGAGCAGTTCTTC. Translated: CVRSPGLAGVCYNEQFF.

The gene calls are TRBV6-6 and TRBJ2-3, with 12 nucleotides matching TRBD2. This CDR3 has 14 residues. With 7 bases clipped from V and 12 bases from J, the junction kept 11 bases outside the gene matches. In germline, CDR1 is MNHNY, CDR2 SVGAGI (reference sequence). In DNA form, the CDR3 reads TGTGCCAGCAACCTAGCGGGAGGGGTACATCATCAGTATTTT. The encoded protein is CASNLAGGVHHQYF.

This chain joins TRBV29-1 and TRBJ2-3; no definite D call. Germline values: CDR1 SQVTM, CDR2 ANQGSEA. The V end was cut by 3 bases, the J end by 2 bases, with 9 bases between. This CDR3 is 13 amino acids long. The CDR3 DNA follows: TGCAGCGTTGAGGTCCCACTCACAGATACGCAGTATTTT. It codes for CSVEVPLTDTQYF.

The V gene is TRBV5-8, the J gene TRBJ2-1, with D tentatively TRBD2 (6 bases). This CDR3 is 15 amino acids long. The V end lost 2 bases, the J end lost 3 bases, and 12 bases lay between the germline ends. Germline assignment: CDR1 SGHTS and CDR2 YDEGEE. CDR3: CASSFYGGGYNEQFF. CDR3 sequence (DNA): TGTGCCAGCAGCTTCTACGGGGGAGGCTACAATGAGCAGTTCTTC.

The chain recombines TRBV21-1 with TRBJ2-7; the D segment call TRBD2 is taken from the table without a DNA check. TRBV21-1 is given as a pseudogene. CDR3 length: 15 residues. CDR3 protein: CASSTHCGYGYEQYF. The CDR3 nucleotides are TGTGCCAGCAGCACGCATTGCGGGTACGGCTACGAGCAGTACTTC.

This chain links TRBV7-2 with TRBJ2-3; D is unresolved. The germline V and J ends were trimmed by 2 bases and 6 bases, with 6 bases remaining between them. The CDR3 contains 12 residues. Germline assignment: CDR1 SGHTA and CDR2 FQGNSA. The CDR3 here is CASSLLSDTQYF. The CDR3 region has the DNA TGTGCCAGCAGCTTATTGTCGGATACGCAGTATTTT.

The CDR3 loop reads CASSLGILRGGAVHATNEKLFF. CDR3 sequence (DNA): TGTGCCAGCAGCTTAGGGATTCTCCGGGGGGGCGCGGTACATGCAACTAATGAAAAACTGTTTTTT. The chain recombines TRBV7-6 with TRBJ1-4; the D gene is possibly TRBD1 (6 bases). The CDR3 is 22 amino acids. Deletions cut 1 base from V and 0 bases from J, with 27 bases between. Per the germline V gene, CDR1 is SGHVS and CDR2 is FNYEAQ. Based on the CDR3 plus reference TRBV7-6 and TRBJ1-4, the full variable domain is GAGVSQSPRYKVTKRGQDVALRCDPISGHVSLYWYRQALGQGPEFLTYFNYEAQQDKSGLPNDRFSAERPEGSISTLTIQRTEQRDSAMYRCASSLGILRGGAVHATNEKLFFGSGTQLSVL.

This clone was counted only a few times. This chain joins TRBV10-3 and TRBJ2-2, with unresolved D. V was trimmed by 6 bases and J by 4 bases, leaving 9 bases between them. CDR1 is ENHRY, CDR2 SYGVKD, per germline. CDR3 length: 13 amino acids. The CDR3 is CAISRVSTGELFF. CDR3 nucleotides: TGTGCCATCAGCCGGGTTTCCACCGGGGAGCTGTTTTTT.

V usage is TRBV6-5 and J usage is TRBJ1-5; no definite D call. Per the germline V gene, CDR1 is MNHEY and CDR2 is SVGAGI. The CDR3 extends over 13 amino acids. V lost 4 bases to trimming and J lost 7 bases, with 11 bases between them. CDR3 bases: TGTGCCAGCAGTTCCGGACTTTCGCAGCCCCAGCATTTT. Residues: CASSSGLSQPQHF.

The J gene is TRBJ2-1, the V gene TRBV5-6, with 9 positions matching TRBD2. CDR1 and CDR2 from the germline V gene are SGHDT and YYEEEE. Germline trimming cut 4 bases from V and 8 bases from J; bases unmatched to any gene: 7. This CDR3 region has 14 residues. CDR3 region: CASSQGLAGDEQFF. The CDR3, as DNA: TGTGCCAGCAGCCAGGGACTAGCAGGGGATGAGCAGTTCTTC. Variable domain in full (rest from reference TRBV5-6 and TRBJ2-1): DAGVTQSPTHLIKTRGQQVTLRCSPKSGHDTVSWYQQALGQGPQFIFQYYEEEERQRGNFPDRFSGHQFPNYSSELNVNALLLGDSALYLCASSQGLAGDEQFFGPGTRLTVL.

V is TRBV11-3 and J is TRBJ1-4, with 7 bases identical to TRBD1. The CDR3 is 15 residues long. Germline V CDR1 and CDR2: SGHNT, YENEEA. Trimming took 5 bases from V and 1 from J; bases not matched to a gene: 4. This CDR3 is CASSRTGGTNEKLFF. The CDR3 bases are TGTGCCAGCAGCCGGACAGGAGGAACTAATGAAAAACTGTTTTTT.

The chain carries TRBV14 and TRBJ2-1, with a weak D call TRBD2 (6 bases). This CDR3 comprises 13 residues. V lost 4 bases to trimming and J lost 15 bases, with 19 bases between them. Germline assignment: CDR1 SGHDN and CDR2 FVKESK. The CDR3 region is CASSLMSATSLFF. Here the CDR3 DNA reads TGTGCCAGCAGCCTCATGTCCGCGACTAGTTTGTTCTTC.

The chain is built from TRBV7-8 and TRBJ2-5, with TRBD1 identical over 12 bases. Trimming removed 5 bases from V and 4 bases from J; junction bases left unmatched: 8. CDR1 and CDR2 (germline): SGHVS, FQNEAQ. The CDR3 is made up of 16 amino acids. The CDR3 DNA reads as TGTGCCAGCAGCCCTCCAGGGACAGGGGGCCGAGAGACCCAGTACTTC. Translation gives CASSPPGTGGRETQYF.